What follows describes a single T cell receptor (beta chain). Its specificity is not known. These data come from a study of T cell clones after liver transplantation. Study observations and caveats: Donor-reactive sequences fell more than third party-reactive ones, suggesting partial deletion. Post-transplant, graft-donor-reactive CD4 TCRbeta sequences in blood dropped significantly in most of the 8 subjects.

Thawed unstimulated PBMCs were FACS-sorted by CD3, CD4 and CD8 into two populations. Sequencing was performed with immunoSEQ multiplex PCR; in TCRdb, only in-frame clones are kept and a portion is missing. This sample has roughly 18,000 clones, with roughly nine tenths found just once. From germline, CDR1 is MNHNS and CDR2 SASEGT. The CDR3 extends over 17 amino acids. The J segment lost 5 bases and the V segment lost 3 bases, leaving 13 bases of the junction unmatched. This specimen was CD8+ T cells from blood, taken about 46 months after liver transplant. This rearrangement joins TRBV6-1 to TRBJ1-5; TRBD1 matches 7 bases. The clonotype comes from a human patient who received a liver transplant. Certain T cells may be donor cells from the graft. The CDR3 region has the DNA TGTGCCAGCAGTGACTTACTCGGGACAGAGAGTTATCAGCCCCAGCATTTT. Translation: CASSDLLGTESYQPQHF.